This passage covers 3 T cell receptor beta chains from one sample sequenced in a study of PD-1 blockade in mismatch repair-deficient tumors. The repertoire was sequenced with immunoSEQ multiplex PCR; TCRdb's copy has only in-frame clones and lacks some. The table has tens of thousands of clones, around four fifths seen once; the top ten hold 4.5% to 6.5%. This specimen was peripheral blood, taken 2 weeks after starting pembrolizumab. These receptors came from an adult with mismatch repair-deficient cancer.

The rearrangement links TRBV6-6 to TRBJ1-2; D is uncertain. Germline CDR1 is MNHNY and CDR2 is SVGAGI (reference sequence). The CDR3 contains 13 residues. Between the trimmed V and J ends, which lost 6 bases and 0 bases, there was a span of 8 bases. CDR3 region: CASSPGTNYGYTF. The CDR3 DNA reads TGTGCCAGCAGCCCCGGAACTAACTATGGCTACACCTTC.

This chain connects TRBV11-2 to TRBJ2-1, with TRBD2 matching 10 bases. With 5 bases clipped from V and 2 bases from J, the junction kept 6 bases outside the gene matches. This CDR3 is 16 amino acids long. Germline loops: CDR1 SGHAT, CDR2 FQNNGV. The CDR3 region has the DNA TGTGCCAGCAGCCTCGGACTAGCGGTGGCCTACAATGAGCAGTTCTTC. Translation gives CASSLGLAVAYNEQFF.

This clone came up once. This chain joins TRBV10-3 and TRBJ2-5, with a tentative D call TRBD2 (5 bases). The germline V gene encodes CDR1 ENHRY and CDR2 SYGVKD. This CDR3 is built from 14 residues. The V end was cut by 6 bases, the J end by 4 bases, with 15 bases between. Written as DNA, the CDR3 is TGTGCCATCAGAGCCGGGATAAACCCAGAGACCCAGTACTTC. It is translated as CAIRAGINPETQYF.